The 30 T cell receptor beta chains below were found in one sample sequenced in a study of T cell repertoires in cytomegalovirus infection. Each CDR3 protein is one row after TCRdb ran MiXCR on the reads. This sample has a few hundred thousand distinct CDR3 sequences, with around 15% found just once. Sequencing was carried out using CD8+ T cells from PBMCs. Receptors originate from a human donor in good health (CMV status not recorded). Some clones in this sample may be carry-over from other donors' samples.

This rearrangement joins TRBV4-3 to TRBJ1-1, with D possibly TRBD1 on 5 matching bases. V was shortened by 0 bases and J by 0 bases, with 14 bases between the two germline ends. Germline loops: CDR1 LGHNA, CDR2 YSLEER. The CDR3 sequence is 17 residues long. The CDR3 DNA is TGCGCCAGCAGCCAAGATTCGGGGGTCTTCATGAACACTGAAGCTTTCTTT. This translates into CASSQDSGVFMNTEAFF.

This clonotype was recorded at least ten times. One end of the junction does not line up with germline, which may come from a read error. This rearrangement joins TRBV2 to TRBJ2-7; the D call may be TRBD1 or TRBD2 (5 bases each). Germline CDR1 SNHLY, CDR2 FYNNEI. There are 15 residues in the CDR3. The CDR3 sequence: CASSEGWGSFYEQYF. CDR3 nucleotides: TGTGCCAGCAGCGAAGGGTGGGGGAGCTTCTACGAGCAGTACTTC.

This clonotype was counted between two and nine times. The V gene is TRBV15, the J gene TRBJ2-1; D call uncertain. The length of the CDR3 is 16 residues. The V gene lost 0 bases and the J gene lost 0 bases, with 9 bases spanning the gap. The germline V gene encodes CDR1 LNHNV and CDR2 YYDKDF (reference sequence). Written as DNA, the CDR3 is TGTGCCACCAGCAGAGACGAGGAGAGCTCCTACAATGAGCAGTTCTTC. Encoded protein: CATSRDEESSYNEQFF.

V gene TRBV27 combines with J gene TRBJ2-1; 9 bases match TRBD2. The V segment lost 6 bases and the J segment 1 base; nucleotides outside the gene matches: 4. CDR3 length: 15 amino acids. Germline CDR1 and CDR2: MNHEY and SMNVEV (reference sequence). The chain's CDR3 is CASRRTSGSYNEQFF. In nucleotides, the CDR3 is TGTGCCAGCAGGAGAACTAGCGGGTCCTACAATGAGCAGTTCTTC.

Concerning this clonotype: This likely stems from a read error, as it lies one base from a far larger clone. The chain has TRBV7-4 and TRBJ2-7; possibly TRBD1 for D (6 bases). Germline CDR1 and CDR2: SGHVT and SQSDAQ. V was shortened by 5 bases and J by 3 bases, with 8 bases between the two germline ends. The CDR3 sequence is 12 residues long. The CDR3 region is CASSTDSYEQYF. The CDR3 nucleotides read TGTGCCAGCAGCACGGACAGCTACGAGCAGTACTTC.

This clonotype was counted between two and nine times. The rearrangement uses TRBV14 and TRBJ2-5; D may be TRBD2 (5 bases). Germline CDR1 SGHDN, CDR2 FVKESK. Trimming left V 2 bases short and J 5 bases short, with 9 bases between. CDR3 length: 13 residues. The CDR3 loop reads CASSQYPGETQYF. The CDR3 DNA reads as TGTGCCAGCAGCCAATACCCGGGGGAGACCCAGTACTTC.

This chain joins TRBV6-5 and TRBJ2-1; 7 positions match TRBD2. Germline CDR1 MNHEY, CDR2 SVGAGI. This CDR3 spans 19 amino acids. J was trimmed by 3 bases and V by 2 bases; bases with no gene match: 16. For the CDR3, the DNA is TGTGCCAGCAGTTACAACGGAAGCCCCGGTGGGGGGGGCTACAATGAGCAGTTCTTC. This gives the protein CASSYNGSPGGGGYNEQFF.

This clonotype was seen ten or more times. V usage is TRBV7-6 and J usage is TRBJ2-3; D is unresolved. The CDR3 runs 13 residues. Trimming removed 2 bases from V and 7 bases from J, with 10 bases in between. From germline, CDR1 is SGHVS and CDR2 FNYEAQ. The CDR3 here is CASSLIEQNTQYF. CDR3 coding DNA: TGTGCCAGCAGCTTAATCGAACAGAATACGCAGTATTTT. The full variable domain, completed using reference TRBV7-6 and TRBJ2-3, is GAGVSQSPRYKVTKRGQDVALRCDPISGHVSLYWYRQALGQGPEFLTYFNYEAQQDKSGLPNDRFSAERPEGSISTLTIQRTEQRDSAMYRCASSLIEQNTQYFGPGTRLTVL.

This clonotype occurred a few times. J is TRBJ2-3 and V is TRBV15, with D possibly called TRBD1 or TRBD2 (6 bases each). Germline CDR1 LNHNV, CDR2 YYDKDF (reference sequence). This CDR3 is built from 16 residues. V shed 5 bases and J shed 0 bases, with 15 bases lying between them. CDR3 nucleotides: TGTGCCACCAGCCGGCGACGGGGGCTTAGCACAGATACGCAGTATTTT. Protein: CATSRRRGLSTDTQYF.

This clonotype appeared many times. The chain is built from TRBV7-6 and TRBJ2-7; 7 nucleotides match TRBD1. This CDR3 is built from 14 residues. Germline V CDR1 and CDR2: SGHVS, FNYEAQ. V gave up 5 bases and J gave up 5 bases; unmatched junction bases: 9. The DNA for the CDR3 is TGTGCCAGCAGCGAAACCGGGACAGATGACGAGCAGTACTTC. As protein: CASSETGTDDEQYF.

This clonotype has only a few counts. This chain joins TRBV28 and TRBJ2-1; a possible D gene is TRBD2 (5 bases). The germline V gene has CDR1 MDHEN and CDR2 SYDVKM. Trimming took off 7 bases at V and 4 bases at J, with 8 bases between the two ends. This CDR3 comprises 12 residues. CDR3 sequence: CASTGIYNEQFF. The CDR3 DNA reads TGTGCCAGCACCGGGATTTACAATGAGCAGTTCTTC.

There are a few counts of this clonotype. The chain links TRBV6-1 to TRBJ1-1; D gene unclear. V lost 6 bases and J 6 bases, leaving 5 bases between the germline ends. Germline V gives CDR1 MNHNS, CDR2 SASEGT. The CDR3 has 10 residues. CDR3 sequence (DNA): TGTGCCAGCAGGGGTGCTGAAGCTTTCTTT. It translates to CASRGAEAFF.

J is TRBJ2-1 and V is TRBV5-5; possible D gene TRBD2, 7 bases. V was pared by 2 bases and J by 4 bases, with 28 bases between. The CDR3 runs 20 residues. The germline CDR1 and CDR2 sequences are SGHKS and YYEKEE (reference sequence). As DNA, the CDR3 is TGTGCCAGCAGCTTCCTCGTCGGGGTGGCGGGGGCTACCGCTTACAATGAGCAGTTCTTC. Its translation is CASSFLVGVAGATAYNEQFF.

The table lists this clonotype with a count of one. The J gene is TRBJ2-1, the V gene TRBV11-2; possibly TRBD2 for D (6 bases). The CDR3 runs 16 residues. The germline V and J ends were trimmed by 0 bases and 3 bases, with 12 bases remaining between them. Germline V lookup: CDR1 SGHAT, CDR2 FQNNGV. The CDR3 region has the DNA TGTGCCAGCAGCTTAGAACTAGCCCCTCACTACAATGAGCAGTTCTTC. Its translation: CASSLELAPHYNEQFF.

The chain has TRBV28 and TRBJ1-1, with D perhaps matching TRBD1 (6 bases). Germline CDR1 and CDR2: MDHEN and SYDVKM. Trimming removed 2 bases from V and 1 base from J, with 14 bases in between. The CDR3 consists of 16 residues. CDR3 loop: CASSLGHRAPNTEAFF. Here the CDR3 DNA reads TGTGCCAGCAGTTTAGGCCACAGGGCACCGAACACTGAAGCTTTCTTT. Full variable domain (outside the CDR3, taken from reference TRBV28 and TRBJ1-1): DVKVTQSSRYLVKRTGEKVFLECVQDMDHENMFWYRQDPGLGLRLIYFSYDVKMKEKGDIPEGYSVSREKKERFSLILESASTNQTSMYLCASSLGHRAPNTEAFFGQGTRLTVV.

This clonotype has ten or more counts. J is TRBJ1-2 and V is TRBV28; unclear D gene. Per the germline V gene, CDR1 is MDHEN and CDR2 is SYDVKM. V was trimmed by 4 bases and J by 8 bases, leaving 14 bases between them. The length of the CDR3 is 13 residues. The CDR3 DNA is TGTGCCAGCAGTTCCCGCTCCCCGAGGGGCTACACCTTC. Translating gives CASSSRSPRGYTF.

This clonotype was recorded many times. The rearrangement links TRBV7-2 to TRBJ2-7; 7 bases match TRBD1. Trimming took 4 bases from V and 3 from J; bases not matched to a gene: 3. The CDR3 is made up of 13 amino acids. Looked up from germline, CDR1 is SGHTA and CDR2 is FQGNSA. This CDR3 is CASSSDRYYEQYF. CDR3 coding DNA: TGTGCCAGCAGCTCGGACAGGTACTACGAGCAGTACTTC.

There are many counts of this clonotype. The rearrangement uses TRBV7-2 and TRBJ1-2, with 7 bases that match TRBD1. The V gene end was trimmed by 7 bases and the J gene end by 2 bases; junction bases not matched to a gene: 4. From germline, CDR1 is SGHTA and CDR2 FQGNSA. The CDR3 sequence is 13 residues long. The CDR3 coding sequence is TGTGCCAGCATCGAGGGACAGAACTATGGCTACACCTTC. It codes for CASIEGQNYGYTF.

V and J are TRBV15 and TRBJ1-1; 11 positions match TRBD1. The CDR3 sequence is 15 residues long. Germline V CDR1 and CDR2: LNHNV, YYDKDF (reference sequence). V trimming: 3 bases; J trimming: 5 bases; junction bases outside the gene matches: 5. CDR3 nucleotides: TGTGCCACCAGCAGGACCCGGGACAGGGGGACTGAAGCTTTCTTT. It yields the protein CATSRTRDRGTEAFF.

This clonotype was seen more than once but under ten times. This rearrangement joins TRBV20-1 to TRBJ2-2, with D possibly TRBD2 on 6 matching bases. V was shortened by 6 bases and J by 2 bases, with 25 bases between the two germline ends. This CDR3 contains 18 residues. Germline values: CDR1 DFQATT, CDR2 SNEGSKA (reference sequence). CDR3 amino acids: CSARSYRGFVGNTGELFF. CDR3 DNA: TGCAGTGCCAGGAGTTACCGGGGGTTTGTTGGTAACACCGGGGAGCTGTTTTTT.

CDR3 sequence (DNA): TGCGCCAGCAGCCAAGATCAGGGGGAGTACGAGCAGTACTTC. Residues: CASSQDQGEYEQYF. V gene TRBV4-1 combines with J gene TRBJ2-7; TRBD1 matches at 7 bases. This CDR3 spans 14 amino acids. CDR1 and CDR2 (germline): MGHRA, YSYEKL. The V segment lost 0 bases and the J segment 4 bases; nucleotides outside the gene matches: 3.

In regard to this clonotype: The junction departs from the called germline gene at one end, perhaps through a read error. The chain links TRBV20-1 to TRBJ2-7; TRBD2 agrees at 8 bases. Per germline, CDR1 DFQATT and CDR2 SNEGSKA (reference sequence). The CDR3 is 14 amino acids. In DNA form, the CDR3 reads TGCAGTACTAGCTTCTTAGCGGGAAGGTACGAGCAGTACTTC. Translation gives CSTSFLAGRYEQYF.

The chain has TRBV29-1 and TRBJ2-3; 10 nucleotides line up with TRBD2. There are 13 residues in the CDR3. The J segment lost 5 bases and the V segment lost 6 bases, leaving 5 bases of the junction unmatched. Germline CDR1 reads SQVTM; CDR2 reads ANQGSEA. The DNA of the CDR3 is TGCAGCGTAATGGCTAGCGGGGGAGATACGCAGTATTTT. Its protein product is CSVMASGGDTQYF.

This rearrangement joins TRBV2 to TRBJ2-7; tentatively, D is TRBD2 (5 bases). Germline CDR1 SNHLY, CDR2 FYNNEI. V was pared by 8 bases and J by 1 base, with 12 bases between. There are 13 residues in the CDR3. CDR3 DNA: TGTGCCAGCCGGAAACTAGTATCCTACGAGCAGTACTTC. It specifies CASRKLVSYEQYF.

This clonotype was observed many times. The chain uses TRBV7-2 and TRBJ1-1; weak D call: TRBD1 (5 bases). The CDR3 is 13 residues long. The germline V gene has CDR1 SGHTA and CDR2 FQGNSA. V shed 0 bases and J shed 11 bases, with 13 bases lying between them. The CDR3 coding sequence is TGTGCCAGCAGCTTAGCGGGGGGGGGATGGGCTTTCTTT. Its protein is CASSLAGGGWAFF.

This clonotype was seen a few times. The V and J genes are TRBV12-3 or TRBV12-4 and TRBJ1-2; 8 bases map to TRBD1. The V and J ends lost 4 bases and 4 bases, in that order; junction bases with no gene match: 11. The CDR3 has 16 residues. The CDR3 nucleotides read TGTGCCAGCAGTTCGTGGACAGGGCCTGTGGTCTATGGCTACACCTTC. Residues: CASSSWTGPVVYGYTF.

This clonotype was recorded at least ten times. J is TRBJ2-3 and V is TRBV4-1; 16 positions agree with TRBD2. Losses at the gene ends were 4 bases for V and 1 base for J; bases not matched to a gene: 5. This CDR3 comprises 18 residues. CDR1 is MGHRA, CDR2 YSYEKL, per germline. The CDR3 sequence: CASSPGLAGGPGTDTQYF. In DNA, the CDR3 is TGCGCCAGCAGCCCGGGACTAGCGGGGGGGCCCGGCACAGATACGCAGTATTTT.

This clonotype showed up many times. J is TRBJ2-1 and V is TRBV2, with 10 bases fitting TRBD1. Trimming cost V 8 bases and J 3 bases; bases outside gene matches: 7. The CDR3 length is 15 residues. Germline CDR1 is SNHLY and CDR2 is FYNNEI. CDR3 residues: CASGLGDRGYNEQFF. CDR3 nucleotide sequence: TGTGCCAGCGGGCTAGGGGACAGGGGCTACAATGAGCAGTTCTTC.

The V and J genes are TRBV12-3 or TRBV12-4 and TRBJ1-2; D call uncertain. Trimming pared 3 bases from V and 0 bases from J, leaving 8 bases between. The CDR3 covers 14 residues. CDR3 protein: CASSLGTSNYGYTF. CDR3 nucleotides: TGTGCCAGCAGTTTGGGTACATCTAACTATGGCTACACCTTC.

Only a few counts were recorded for this clonotype. The gene calls are TRBV6-5 and TRBJ1-3; unclear D gene. This CDR3 spans 15 amino acids. V lost 1 base, J lost 0 bases, and 7 bases lay in between. The germline V gene has CDR1 MNHEY and CDR2 SVGAGI. The CDR3 DNA reads TGTGCCAGCAGTTACTTCCGGGGCTCTGGAAACACCATATATTTT. Its protein is CASSYFRGSGNTIYF.